Listed below are T cell receptor beta chains from one sample, sequenced in a study of chemoradiotherapy in HPV16-positive cancers. Sequencing was performed with immunoSEQ multiplex PCR; in TCRdb, only in-frame clones are kept and a portion is missing. The sample lists under 50,000 clones, approximately 73% occurring once. Sequences were derived from blood, sampled from a patient who underwent chemoradiotherapy. The receptor set was obtained from a human donor with HPV-associated anogenital cancer. CDR3s leave out the opening cysteine and the closing phenylalanine or tryptophan. Each record gives: CDR3 length, V gene, CDR3 protein.

length: 11; V: TRBV7-9; CDR3: ASSGTGDYEQY
length: 13; V: TRBV7-2; CDR3: ASSGGQGSNSPLH
length: 16; V: TRBV30; CDR3: AWSGATAGGRSNTEAF
length: 14; V: TRBV5-1; CDR3: ASSFEGLAGANEQF
length: 9; V: TRBV10-3; CDR3: AISENYEQY
length: 17; V: TRBV4-3; CDR3: ASSQVGQKNSNSGNTIY
length: 13; V: TRBV10-3; CDR3: AISVTGEGNQPQH
length: 13; V: TRBV5-1; CDR3: ASSLTGTTTEKLF
length: 10; V: TRBV28; CDR3: ASTLGDRVAF
length: 14; V: TRBV6-6; CDR3: ASSYGSLTGGYGYT
length: 12; V: TRBV9; CDR3: ASSPGGGNSPLH
length: 13; V: TRBV25-1; CDR3: ASSERGAPNQPQH
length: 11; V: TRBV18; CDR3: ASSPRLYTEAF
length: 11; V: TRBV7-3; CDR3: ASSLTDASPLH
length: 14; V: TRBV27; CDR3: ASWGRQADTNYGYT
length: 12; V: TRBV6-1; CDR3: VTLGGGANGELF
length: 12; V: TRBV5-1; CDR3: ASSRQGINEKLF
length: 11; V: TRBV7-9; CDR3: ASSPSPLDTQY
length: 14; V: TRBV15; CDR3: ATSRVIYHPNTEAF
length: 12; V: TRBV28; CDR3: ASSYRGVDEKLF
length: 10; V: TRBV2; CDR3: ASSDSNYGYT
length: 11; V: TRBV14; CDR3: ASSQVHLYGYT
length: 13; V: TRBV5-1; CDR3: ASSLRPGVDYGYT
length: 12; V: TRBV7-9; CDR3: ASSYPVEDNEQF
length: 12; V: TRBV19; CDR3: ASTPQQLNTEAF
length: 11; V: TRBV5-1; CDR3: ASSLDRGQKLF
length: 14; V: TRBV2; CDR3: ASRTSGGRSYNEQF
length: 12; V: TRBV6-1; CDR3: ASTGTAYSYEQY
length: 12; V: TRBV6-5; CDR3: ASQPQGRHYGYT
length: 12; V: TRBV7-7; CDR3: ASTRLAAPGTQY
length: 13; V: TRBV29-1; CDR3: SGRTGSLGTDTQY
length: 11; V: TRBV9; CDR3: ASSVAYRAGYT
length: 12; V: TRBV6-1; CDR3: ASSEPGGRYGYT
length: 10; V: TRBV7-8; CDR3: ASSRGVDEQY
length: 10; V: TRBV7-9; CDR3: ASSLVQNGYT
length: 13; V: TRBV7-8; CDR3: ASSFQWDSNQPQH
length: 13; V: TRBV6-5; CDR3: ASSSSVQGIAEAF
length: 11; V: TRBV5-6; CDR3: ASSAEYSSPLH
length: 13; V: TRBV9; CDR3: ASGSIAGGKETQY
length: 11; V: TRBV18; CDR3: ASSPSQDYGYT
length: 11; V: TRBV5-1; CDR3: ASSFRDTDTQY
length: 10; V: TRBV10-3; CDR3: AISGEHNEQF
length: 14; V: TRBV6-5; CDR3: ASSSIQKTGLNEQF
length: 11; V: TRBV7-2; CDR3: ASSEPSVEKLF
length: 13; V: TRBV11-3; CDR3: ASSLGVGADGELF
length: 13; V: TRBV14; CDR3: ASSQEPRGRDGYT
length: 10; V: TRBV7-9; CDR3: ASSLASNEQF
length: 12; V: TRBV7-2; CDR3: ASSPAQRNYEQY